These 14 T cell receptor beta chains came from one sample sequenced in a study of cytomegalovirus exposure and HLA in healthy donors. It was with 60 Vbeta and 13 Jbeta primers that the PCR ran. Profiling relied on immunoSEQ multiplex PCR, and the TCRdb table lists in-frame clones only, not all of them. The profile shows around 150,000 clones, about four fifths of them singletons. Source material: PBMCs. These receptor sequences come from a male donor in good health and CMV-seropositive.

This chain links TRBV5-6 with TRBJ2-2; perhaps TRBD1 as D (5 bases). Trimming took 2 bases from V and 0 from J, leaving 8 bases between them. The CDR3 is 15 amino acids. Looked up from germline, CDR1 is SGHDT and CDR2 is YYEEEE. The CDR3 here is CASSFLTANTGELFF. CDR3 bases: TGTGCCAGCAGCTTCCTGACAGCGAACACCGGGGAGCTGTTTTTT.

A note on this clone: The junction departs from germline at one end; a sequencing error may be responsible. V usage is TRBV27 and J usage is TRBJ2-6; possible D gene TRBD2, 6 bases. From germline, CDR1 is MNHEY and CDR2 SMNVEV (reference sequence). The CDR3 consists of 15 residues. For the CDR3, the DNA is TGTGCCAGCAGTTCCACGGGGGACGGGGCCAACGGCCTGACTTTC. It translates to CASSSTGDGANGLTF.

The CDR3 region has the DNA TGCGCCAGCAGCCTAAACGAGTCCCCAGATACGCAGTATTTT. It encodes CASSLNESPDTQYF. This chain uses TRBV5-1 with TRBJ2-3; no clear D. Trimming shortened V by 4 bases and J by 4 bases, and 13 bases separated the two germline ends. The CDR3 runs to 14 residues. Germline V lookup: CDR1 SGHRS, CDR2 YFSETQ.

The genes are TRBV5-8 and TRBJ1-6; D gene ambiguous. V was shortened by 0 bases and J by 3 bases, with 4 bases between the two germline ends. Germline-derived CDR1 and CDR2 are SGHTS and YDEGEE. The CDR3 is 14 amino acids. DNA for the CDR3: TGTGCCAGCAGCTTGGGAGTCTATAATTCACCCCTCCACTTT. Translation gives CASSLGVYNSPLHF.

This clone was found a few times. V and J are TRBV2 and TRBJ1-1; D not resolved. Trimming left V 8 bases short and J 5 bases short, with 15 bases between. The germline gives CDR1 SNHLY, CDR2 FYNNEI. This CDR3 region has 13 residues. CDR3 nucleotides: TGTGCCAGCGGCCGGACTCTCGGGACTGAAGCTTTCTTT. It translates to CASGRTLGTEAFF.

The chain combines TRBV7-9 with TRBJ1-2; a weak D match, TRBD1 (5 bases). The CDR3 totals 15 residues. Trimming pared 5 bases from V and 1 base from J, leaving 14 bases between. Germline V lookup: CDR1 SEHNR, CDR2 FQNEAQ (reference sequence). This CDR3 reads CASSLSRQGNYGYTF. As DNA, the CDR3 is TGTGCCAGCAGCCTTTCCCGGCAGGGTAACTATGGCTACACCTTC.

The sample holds a few counts of this clone. This chain joins TRBV5-1 and TRBJ2-5, with D maybe TRBD2 (6 bases). Germline loops: CDR1 SGHRS, CDR2 YFSETQ. The CDR3 consists of 13 residues. V shed 3 bases and J shed 13 bases, with 19 bases lying between them. The CDR3 region has the DNA TGCGCCAGCAGCTCCTCACCCGTGGCGGGGATGTACTTC. This encodes CASSSSPVAGMYF.

This clone occurred a few times. The J gene is TRBJ2-1, the V gene TRBV4-3, with 11 bases matching TRBD2. Unmatched junction bases numbered 3, after V lost 2 bases and J lost 3 bases. This CDR3 spans 16 amino acids. Germline loops: CDR1 LGHNA, CDR2 YSLEER. CDR3 loop: CASSQPTSGNYNEQFF. The CDR3 DNA sequence: TGCGCCAGCAGCCAACCGACTAGCGGGAACTACAATGAGCAGTTCTTC.

The chain links TRBV10-1 to TRBJ2-7, with TRBD2 as a possible D gene (5 bases). CDR3 length: 13 amino acids. Germline V gene sequence: CDR1 WNHNN, CDR2 SYGVQD (reference sequence). Trimming removed 2 bases from V and 5 bases from J, with 10 bases in between. CDR3: CASSETGRHEQYF. As DNA, the CDR3 is TGCGCCAGCAGTGAGACGGGAAGACACGAGCAGTACTTC.

This clone has just a few counts. This chain links TRBV6-1 with TRBJ1-1; TRBD1 might be the D (6 bases). V was cut by 2 bases and J by 0 bases, with 13 bases left in between. In germline, CDR1 is MNHNS, CDR2 SASEGT. The CDR3 contains 16 residues. The CDR3 DNA reads TGTGCCAGCAGTGAACTGGGGGCCCCCATGAACACTGAAGCTTTCTTT. It is translated as CASSELGAPMNTEAFF.

In its sample, this clone was seen a few times. The genes are TRBV10-2 and TRBJ1-1; 8 bases are shared with TRBD1. The CDR3 length is 14 residues. V gave up 8 bases and J gave up 4 bases; unmatched junction bases: 9. CDR1 is WSHSY and CDR2 is SAAADI in the germline V gene. The CDR3 region is CASARQGFGTEAFF. CDR3 coding DNA: TGCGCCAGCGCCCGACAGGGGTTCGGCACTGAAGCTTTCTTT.

The chain couples TRBV6-1 to TRBJ2-5; 8 bases line up with TRBD2. Losses at the gene ends were 0 bases for V and 1 base for J; bases not matched to a gene: 4. Germline-derived CDR1 and CDR2 are MNHNS and SASEGT. The CDR3 length is 16 residues. The CDR3 DNA follows: TGTGCCAGCAGTGAAGCCTCGGGAGGGATCCAAGAGACCCAGTACTTC. Amino acids: CASSEASGGIQETQYF.

The chain links TRBV5-1 to TRBJ1-3; D remains unclear. The CDR3 spans 15 residues. Trimming removed 4 bases at V and 0 bases at J, with 11 bases between. Germline V CDR1 and CDR2: SGHRS, YFSETQ. The CDR3 nucleotides are TGCGCCAGCAGCATATCAGGCGTCTCTGGAAACACCATATATTTT. This codes for CASSISGVSGNTIYF.

The rearrangement uses TRBV28 and TRBJ2-1; D gene uncertain. Germline V lookup: CDR1 MDHEN, CDR2 SYDVKM. The CDR3 runs 14 residues. Trimming shortened V by 4 bases and J by 1 base, and 8 bases separated the two germline ends. CDR3 in DNA: TGTGCCAGCAGTTCTGGCGGTTCCTACAATGAGCAGTTCTTC. It yields the protein CASSSGGSYNEQFF.